This passage covers 22 T cell receptor beta chains from one sample sequenced in a study of memory CD4+ T cells and cytomegalovirus serostatus. The table came from immunoSEQ multiplex PCR; TCRdb's copy has only in-frame clones and leaves some out. The sample contains fewer than 35,000 clones, 75% to 85% of which appear only once. The sort gate was single viable CD3+CD4+CD8-CD45RO+ cells for memory CD4+ T cells. The sequenced material came from memory CD4+ T cells from blood. Receptor source: an adult in good health and CMV-seronegative.

The V call is TRBV7-8, the J call TRBJ2-7; the D gene is possibly TRBD1 (6 bases). Germline CDR1 SGHVS, CDR2 FQNEAQ. The CDR3 totals 16 residues. V gave up 2 bases and J gave up 2 bases, with 16 bases separating them. CDR3 loop: CASSLYRVVQAYEQYF. The DNA for the CDR3 is TGTGCCAGCAGCTTATACAGGGTAGTTCAGGCCTACGAGCAGTACTTC. Using reference TRBV7-8 and TRBJ2-7 for the parts outside the CDR3, the full variable domain is GAGVSQSPRYKVAKRGQDVALRCDPISGHVSLFWYQQALGQGPEFLTYFQNEAQLDKSGLPSDRFFAERPEGSVSTLKIQRTQQEDSAVYLCASSLYRVVQAYEQYFGPGTRLTVT.

The gene calls are TRBV6-6 and TRBJ1-2, with 7 bases aligning to TRBD1. Germline CDR1 is MNHNY and CDR2 is SVGAGI (reference sequence). This CDR3 has 15 residues. V shed 0 bases, J shed 7 bases, and the junction held 8 bases outside the gene matches. The CDR3 loop reads CASSYSPGSGGGYTF. CDR3 DNA: TGTGCCAGCAGTTACTCCCCAGGGTCAGGGGGTGGCTACACCTTC.

V gene TRBV5-1 combines with J gene TRBJ2-2; D may be TRBD1 (6 bases). Germline-derived CDR1 and CDR2 are SGHRS and YFSETQ. The CDR3 has 15 amino acids. V was cut by 4 bases and J by 5 bases, with 15 bases left in between. The DNA for the CDR3 is TGCGCCAGCAGCGGGTCAGGGGCGTGGACCGGGGAGCTGTTTTTT. Amino acids: CASSGSGAWTGELFF.

The gene calls are TRBV30 and TRBJ1-4; D is uncertain. Trimming removed 0 bases at V and 7 bases at J, with 9 bases between. The CDR3 has 13 residues. CDR1 and CDR2 from the germline V gene are GTSNPN and SVGIG (reference sequence). The DNA for the CDR3 is TGTGCCTGGAGTGTACAAGGATCTGAAAAACTGTTTTTT. Amino acids: CAWSVQGSEKLFF.

Only a few counts were recorded for this clone. V is TRBV6-1 and J is TRBJ1-6; D not certain. The CDR3 totals 12 residues. Germline CDR1 reads MNHNS; CDR2 reads SASEGT. V dropped 2 bases and J dropped 9 bases, with 5 bases sitting between them. The CDR3 loop reads CASSEQFSPLHF. The CDR3 region has the DNA TGTGCCAGCAGTGAACAATTTTCACCCCTCCACTTT.

The chain joins TRBV11-2 to TRBJ2-7, with a weak D call TRBD2 (5 bases). V lost 0 bases to trimming and J lost 10 bases, with 10 bases between them. The germline V gene encodes CDR1 SGHAT and CDR2 FQNNGV. This CDR3 is 12 amino acids long. CDR3 coding DNA: TGTGCCAGCAGCTTAGATCGAGACTACCAGTACTTC. Protein: CASSLDRDYQYF.

The V and J genes are TRBV19 and TRBJ1-2; perhaps TRBD1 as D (5 bases). Germline V gene data show CDR1 as LNHDA and CDR2 as SQIVND (reference sequence). V lost 2 bases to trimming and J lost 8 bases, with 9 bases between them. This CDR3 is built from 12 residues. CDR3 sequence reads: CASSIQGVGYTF. The DNA for the CDR3 is TGTGCCAGTAGTATACAGGGAGTCGGCTACACCTTC.

This chain uses TRBV11-2 with TRBJ1-5, with 8 bases that match TRBD1. CDR3 length equals 14 residues. V shed 5 bases, J shed 6 bases, and the junction held 6 bases outside the gene matches. CDR1 and CDR2 from the germline V gene are SGHAT and FQNNGV. This CDR3 reads CASSPDRGSQPQHF. CDR3 DNA: TGTGCCAGCAGCCCCGACAGGGGCAGTCAGCCCCAGCATTTT.

The chain employs TRBV7-9 and TRBJ1-1; a weak D match, TRBD1 (5 bases). The CDR3 totals 19 residues. V lost 4 bases and J 0 bases, leaving 24 bases between the germline ends. Looked up from germline, CDR1 is SEHNR and CDR2 is FQNEAQ (reference sequence). CDR3 loop: CASSSHTVRQRAMNTEAFF. CDR3 sequence (DNA): TGTGCCAGCAGCTCGCACACCGTTAGACAGAGAGCGATGAACACTGAAGCTTTCTTT.

The chain recombines TRBV6-6 with TRBJ2-7; 7 bases are a match to TRBD1. Germline CDR1 is MNHNY and CDR2 is SVGAGI (reference sequence). Trimming at V came to 5 bases and at J to 3 bases, leaving 4 bases not matched to a gene. The CDR3 is 13 residues long. The CDR3 loop reads CASSQGQLYEQYF. DNA for the CDR3: TGTGCCAGCAGTCAGGGACAGCTCTACGAGCAGTACTTC.

The CDR3 nucleotides are TGTGCCAGCAGCTCAACAGGGGGCGGTCAAGAGACCCAGTACTTC. This sequence encodes CASSSTGGGQETQYF. The chain has TRBV5-4 and TRBJ2-5; TRBD1 aligns across 9 bases. This CDR3 has 15 residues. The V gene's germline CDR1 is SGHNT and CDR2 YYREEE (reference sequence). The V segment lost 3 bases and the J segment 2 bases; nucleotides outside the gene matches: 5. Combining the CDR3 with reference TRBV5-4 and TRBJ2-5 gives the whole variable domain ETGVTQSPTHLIKTRGQQVTLRCSSQSGHNTVSWYQQALGQGPQFIFQYYREEENGRGNFPPRFSGLQFPNYSSELNVNALELDDSALYLCASSSTGGGQETQYFGPGTRLLVL.

This chain links TRBV4-3 with TRBJ2-5, with D unclear. CDR1 is LGHNA and CDR2 is YSLEER in the germline V gene. The CDR3 spans 17 residues. Trimming stripped 0 bases from V and 5 bases from J, with 19 bases between. The CDR3 region has the DNA TGCGCCAGCAGCCAAGAAGTCCAGCGTGGGAAGGGTGAGACCCAGTACTTC. Translated, it gives CASSQEVQRGKGETQYF.

This clone was counted a few times. This sequence joins TRBV25-1 and TRBJ1-6; D is unresolved. The V end lost 2 bases, the J end lost 7 bases, and 9 bases lay between the germline ends. The CDR3 is 14 amino acids. Per germline, CDR1 MGHDK and CDR2 SYGVNS. The CDR3 bases are TGTGCCAGCAGTGAAGTCGGTTACAATTCACCCCTCCACTTT. This sequence encodes CASSEVGYNSPLHF.

The genes are TRBV10-3 and TRBJ1-1, with D possibly TRBD1 on 5 matching bases. The V end was cut by 6 bases, the J end by 8 bases, with 16 bases between. There are 13 residues in the CDR3. Germline V lookup: CDR1 ENHRY, CDR2 SYGVKD. The CDR3 DNA reads TGTGCCATCAGGCTGGACAATAATGCGGAAGCTTTCTTT. It codes for CAIRLDNNAEAFF.

J is TRBJ1-2 and V is TRBV6-5; maybe TRBD1 (6 bases). Germline-derived CDR1 and CDR2 are MNHEY and SVGAGI. This CDR3 region has 13 residues. The V and J ends lost 6 bases and 2 bases respectively, with 10 bases between them. CDR3 protein: CASSPTGNYGYTF. In DNA form, the CDR3 reads TGTGCCAGCAGCCCCACAGGGAACTATGGCTACACCTTC.

This clone was seen a handful of times. The chain couples TRBV2 to TRBJ1-6; D ambiguous. Germline loops: CDR1 SNHLY, CDR2 FYNNEI. This CDR3 has 13 amino acids. Trimming left V 4 bases short and J 9 bases short, with 10 bases between. CDR3 sequence: CASSALTSSPLHF. The DNA for the CDR3 is TGTGCCAGCAGTGCTTTAACTAGTTCACCCCTCCACTTT.

J is TRBJ2-7 and V is TRBV10-3, with 7 positions matching TRBD2. The CDR3 has 15 residues. Losses at the gene ends were 3 bases for V and 0 bases for J; bases not matched to a gene: 5. Germline-derived CDR1 and CDR2 are ENHRY and SYGVKD. CDR3 residues: CAISEAGKGSYEQYF. The CDR3 DNA sequence: TGTGCCATCAGTGAAGCGGGGAAGGGCTCCTACGAGCAGTACTTC.

The V call is TRBV7-8, the J call TRBJ2-1, with D perhaps TRBD1 (6 bases). Germline assignment: CDR1 SGHVS and CDR2 FQNEAQ. This CDR3 is 14 amino acids long. V was trimmed by 5 bases and J by 6 bases, leaving 14 bases between them. The CDR3 loop is CASSKTGISNEQFF. DNA of the CDR3: TGTGCCAGCAGCAAAACAGGGATTTCCAATGAGCAGTTCTTC.

This sequence joins TRBV10-3 and TRBJ2-5, with D unresolved. The CDR3 is 13 amino acids. Trimming removed 7 bases at V and 2 bases at J, with 11 bases between. Germline V lookup: CDR1 ENHRY, CDR2 SYGVKD. The chain's CDR3 is CAITPTPQETQYF. The CDR3 DNA reads as TGTGCCATCACCCCGACTCCACAAGAGACCCAGTACTTC.

The rearrangement joins TRBV19 to TRBJ1-4; 10 bases fit TRBD1. The CDR3 spans 14 residues. Germline trimming cut 6 bases from V and 4 bases from J; bases unmatched to any gene: 2. Germline loops: CDR1 LNHDA, CDR2 SQIVND (reference sequence). The CDR3 nucleotides read TGTGCCAGTAGCCGGGACAGGGGTAATGAAAAACTGTTTTTT. It encodes CASSRDRGNEKLFF.

The chain links TRBV7-8 to TRBJ1-2, with D possibly matching TRBD1 (6 bases). Per germline, CDR1 SGHVS and CDR2 FQNEAQ. The V and J ends lost 4 bases and 5 bases respectively, with 14 bases between them. The CDR3 is 14 amino acids. CDR3 DNA sequence: TGTGCCAGCAGCTCCCCAGGGGTCTTTTATGGCTACACCTTC. Protein sequence: CASSSPGVFYGYTF. Variable domain in full (rest from reference TRBV7-8 and TRBJ1-2): GAGVSQSPRYKVAKRGQDVALRCDPISGHVSLFWYQQALGQGPEFLTYFQNEAQLDKSGLPSDRFFAERPEGSVSTLKIQRTQQEDSAVYLCASSSPGVFYGYTFGSGTRLTVV.

The chain combines TRBV5-6 with TRBJ1-5, with D possibly TRBD1 on 5 matching bases. CDR1 is SGHDT, CDR2 YYEEEE, per germline. The CDR3 length is 15 residues. V shed 0 bases and J shed 2 bases, with 9 bases lying between them. The CDR3 region has the DNA TGTGCCAGCAGCTTGGCCCGGGGCCGCAATCAGCCCCAGCATTTT. Translation: CASSLARGRNQPQHF. Looking up the rest from reference TRBV5-6 and TRBJ1-5 gives the full variable domain: DAGVTQSPTHLIKTRGQQVTLRCSPKSGHDTVSWYQQALGQGPQFIFQYYEEEERQRGNFPDRFSGHQFPNYSSELNVNALLLGDSALYLCASSLARGRNQPQHFGDGTRLSIL.